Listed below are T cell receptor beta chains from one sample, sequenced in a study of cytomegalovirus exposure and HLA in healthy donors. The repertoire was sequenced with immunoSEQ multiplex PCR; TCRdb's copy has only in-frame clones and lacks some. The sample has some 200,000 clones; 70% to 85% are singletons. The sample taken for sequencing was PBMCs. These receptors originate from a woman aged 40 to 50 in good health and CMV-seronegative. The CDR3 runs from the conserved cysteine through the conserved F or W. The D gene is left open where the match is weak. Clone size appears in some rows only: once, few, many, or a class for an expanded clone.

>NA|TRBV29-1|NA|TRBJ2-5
CSITGSQGTQYF
TGCAGCATTACCGGGAGCCAGGGGACCCAGTACTTC
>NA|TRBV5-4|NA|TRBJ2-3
CASSHYGGDTQYF
TGTGCCAGCAGCCACTATGGCGGGGATACGCAGTATTTT
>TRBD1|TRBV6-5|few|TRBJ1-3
CASSRTGQAGNTIYF
TGTGCCAGCAGTCGGACAGGGCAGGCTGGAAACACCATATATTTT
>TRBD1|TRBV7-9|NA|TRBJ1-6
CASSSDRGPGNSPLHF
TGTGCCAGCAGCTCGGACAGGGGGCCAGGAAATTCACCCCTCCACTTT
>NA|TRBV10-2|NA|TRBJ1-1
CASSDHHGVDTEAFF
TGCGCCAGCAGTGACCACCACGGTGTGGACACTGAAGCTTTCTTT
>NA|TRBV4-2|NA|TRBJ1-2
CASSPSGSGAYGYTF
TGTGCCAGCAGCCCCTCGGGCAGTGGGGCCTACGGCTACACCTTC
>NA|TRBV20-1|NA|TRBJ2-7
CSASKTEEQYF
TGCAGTGCTTCCAAAACGGAGGAGCAGTACTTC
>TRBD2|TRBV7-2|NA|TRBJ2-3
CASSLSSGGTSTDTQYF
TGTGCCAGCAGCTTGTCTAGCGGGGGTACTAGCACAGATACGCAGTATTTT
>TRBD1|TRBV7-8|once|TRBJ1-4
CASSPGTGINEKLFF
TGTGCCAGCAGCCCCGGGACAGGGATTAATGAAAAACTGTTTTTT
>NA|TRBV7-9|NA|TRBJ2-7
CASSLRDNEAYEQYF
TGTGCCAGCAGCTTACGGGACAACGAGGCCTACGAGCAGTACTTC
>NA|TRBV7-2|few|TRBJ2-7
CASSSSSYEQYF
TGTGCCAGCAGCTCCTCCTCCTACGAGCAGTACTTC
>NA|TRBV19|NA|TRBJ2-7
CASSRDLIYEQYF
TGTGCCAGTAGCCGGGACTTGATCTACGAGCAGTACTTC
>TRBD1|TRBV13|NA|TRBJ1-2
CASSFGDRGPYGYTF
TGTGCCAGCAGCTTCGGGGACAGGGGGCCATATGGCTACACCTTC
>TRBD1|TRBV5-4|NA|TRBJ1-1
CASSLGTGVTEAFF
TGTGCCAGCAGCTTGGGGACAGGGGTCACTGAAGCTTTCTTT
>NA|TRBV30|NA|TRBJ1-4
CAFSRDRSNEKLFF
TGTGCCTTCTCCCGCGACAGATCTAATGAAAAACTGTTTTTT
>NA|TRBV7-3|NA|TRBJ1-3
CAREDSHGNTIYF
TGTGCCAGGGAGGACAGTCATGGAAACACCATATATTTT
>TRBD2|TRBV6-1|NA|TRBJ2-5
CASKVRGGQETQYF
TGTGCCAGCAAGGTACGGGGGGGCCAAGAGACCCAGTACTTC
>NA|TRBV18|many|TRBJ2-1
CASSPRPSEGEQFF
TGTGCCAGCTCACCGCGACCCTCCGAGGGTGAGCAGTTCTTC
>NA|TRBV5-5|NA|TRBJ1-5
CASSPRQLGNQPQHF
TGTGCCAGCAGCCCGCGACAGCTGGGCAATCAGCCCCAGCATTTT
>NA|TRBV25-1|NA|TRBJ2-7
CASSEVGGLAYEQYF
TGTGCCAGCAGTGAAGTAGGAGGGTTGGCCTACGAGCAGTACTTC
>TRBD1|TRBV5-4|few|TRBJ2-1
CASSLRPGQTYNEQFF
TGTGCCAGCAGCTTGAGGCCGGGACAGACTTACAATGAGCAGTTCTTC
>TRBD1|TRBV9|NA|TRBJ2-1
CASSEGRPGQGRNEQFF
TGTGCCAGCAGCGAGGGGAGACCGGGACAGGGGAGAAATGAGCAGTTCTTC
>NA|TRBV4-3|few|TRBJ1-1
CASSQGGEAFF
TGCGCCAGCAGCCAAGGAGGAGAAGCTTTCTTT
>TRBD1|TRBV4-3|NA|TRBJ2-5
CASSHSRDRVYF
TGCGCCAGCAGCCATAGCCGGGACAGAGTATACTTC
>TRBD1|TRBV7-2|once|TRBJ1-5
CASSLNRGKEPQHF
TGTGCCAGCAGCTTAAACAGGGGGAAGGAGCCCCAGCATTTT
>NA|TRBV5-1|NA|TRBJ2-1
CASSLAPGSYNEQFF
TGCGCCAGCAGCTTGGCCCCCGGCTCCTACAATGAGCAGTTCTTC
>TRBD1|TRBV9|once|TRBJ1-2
CASSGQGYGYTF
TGTGCCAGCAGCGGACAGGGGTATGGCTACACCTTC
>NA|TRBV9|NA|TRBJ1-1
CASSASGEAFF
TGTGCCAGCAGTGCTTCGGGGGAAGCTTTCTTT
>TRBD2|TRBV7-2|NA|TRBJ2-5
CASSQGTSGGQETQYF
TGTGCCAGCAGCCAAGGGACTAGCGGGGGCCAAGAGACCCAGTACTTC
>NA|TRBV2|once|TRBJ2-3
CASGGIGDGYTDTQYF
TGTGCCAGCGGAGGGATAGGCGACGGATACACAGATACGCAGTATTTT
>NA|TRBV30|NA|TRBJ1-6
CAWASSYNSPLHF
TGTGCCTGGGCTAGCTCCTATAATTCACCCCTCCACTTT
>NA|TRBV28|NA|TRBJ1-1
CASRSGTMNTEAFF
TGTGCCAGCAGGTCCGGGACTATGAACACTGAAGCTTTCTTT
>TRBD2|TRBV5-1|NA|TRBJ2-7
CASSFWTSTPEQYF
TGCGCCAGCAGCTTCTGGACTAGCACCCCCGAGCAGTACTTC
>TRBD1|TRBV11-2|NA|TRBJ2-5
CASSTQGAGETQYF
TGTGCCAGCAGCACCCAGGGGGCCGGGGAGACCCAGTACTTC
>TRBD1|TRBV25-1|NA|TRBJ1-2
CASKMTGRGYGYTF
TGTGCCAGCAAAATGACAGGGCGAGGCTATGGCTACACCTTC
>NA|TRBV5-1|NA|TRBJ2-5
CASSSLQGEGETQYF
TGCGCCAGCAGCTCGTTACAGGGAGAGGGGGAGACCCAGTACTTC
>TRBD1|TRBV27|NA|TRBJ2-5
CASSSQGRQETQYF
TGTGCCAGCAGTTCACAGGGGCGACAAGAGACCCAGTACTTC
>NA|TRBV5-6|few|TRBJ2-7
CASSPRDTPYEQYF
TGTGCCAGCAGCCCCCGGGACACCCCCTACGAGCAGTACTTC
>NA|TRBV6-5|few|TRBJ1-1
CASSPQGREAFF
TGTGCCAGCAGCCCCCAGGGTAGAGAAGCTTTCTTT
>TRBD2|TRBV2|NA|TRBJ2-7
CASRGRLAGDEQYF
TGTGCCAGCAGGGGTAGACTAGCGGGGGACGAGCAGTACTTC
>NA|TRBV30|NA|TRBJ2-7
CASGGRPYEQYF
TGTGCCTCAGGGGGGAGACCCTACGAGCAGTACTTC
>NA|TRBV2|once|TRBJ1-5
CASSEGLSNQPQHF
TGTGCCAGCAGCGAAGGACTTAGCAATCAGCCCCAGCATTTT
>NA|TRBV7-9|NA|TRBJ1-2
CASSLEGVANYGYTF
TGTGCCAGCAGCCTGGAAGGGGTAGCTAACTATGGCTACACCTTC
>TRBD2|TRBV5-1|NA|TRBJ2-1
CASRSPGIAGGPSEQFF
TGCGCCAGCAGATCCCCAGGGATAGCGGGGGGTCCCAGTGAGCAGTTCTTC
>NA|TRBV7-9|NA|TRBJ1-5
CASSVTSAPQHF
TGTGCCAGCAGCGTTACAAGCGCGCCCCAGCATTTT
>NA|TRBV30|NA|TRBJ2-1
CAWSAGNEQFF
TGTGCCTGGAGCGCGGGAAACGAGCAGTTCTTC